Below are 21 T cell receptor beta chains sequenced from a single sample in a study of T cells in Graves' hyperthyroidism and ophthalmopathy. TCR beta CDR3 sequences were amplified from RNA transcripts. The primer set for the first-round RT-PCR of the TCR CDR3 was HTBI. MiXCR was run by TCRdb on the multiplex PCR reads, yielding one entry per CDR3 protein. The sample gives a few hundred thousand distinct CDR3 sequences, 20% to 25% of which show up once; around 48% is in the top ten. Sequencing was done on a sample of blood. Receptor source: a woman in her forties or fifties with Graves' hyperthyroidism.

V is TRBV28 and J is TRBJ1-5; possibly TRBD1 for D (5 bases). The CDR3 runs to 17 residues. Germline V gives CDR1 MDHEN, CDR2 SYDVKM. Trimming left V 7 bases short and J 7 bases short, with 26 bases between. The CDR3 spells CASTSAGTPTDQQPQHF. The CDR3 DNA reads TGTGCCAGCACTTCTGCGGGGACCCCGACCGACCAACAGCCCCAGCATTTT.

Ten or more counts support this clonotype. The chain employs TRBV7-3 and TRBJ1-2; D not certain. This CDR3 is 14 amino acids long. CDR1 SGHTA and CDR2 FQGTGA come from the germline V gene. V was pared by 3 bases and J by 0 bases, with 8 bases between. The CDR3 sequence: CASSFGPANYGYTF. The CDR3 region has the DNA TGTGCCAGCAGCTTCGGGCCGGCTAACTATGGCTACACCTTC.

The table lists this clonotype with many counts. V and J are TRBV28 and TRBJ2-3; perhaps D is TRBD1 or TRBD2 (5 bases each). The CDR3 sequence is 13 residues long. Germline V gene lookup returns CDR1 MDHEN and CDR2 SYDVKM. Trimming took off 4 bases at V and 5 bases at J, with 10 bases between the two ends. CDR3 loop: CASSSGRQDTQYF. Written as DNA, the CDR3 is TGTGCCAGCAGTTCGGGACGGCAAGATACGCAGTATTTT.

In its sample, this clonotype was seen a few times. The CDR3 DNA reads as TGCAGCGTTCTGGGGGACTATGGCTACACCTTC. This sequence encodes CSVLGDYGYTF. This chain links TRBV29-1 with TRBJ1-2; D perhaps matches TRBD1 (5 bases). Looked up from germline, CDR1 is SQVTM and CDR2 is ANQGSEA. The ends were cut back, 5 bases at V and 3 bases at J, with 7 bases in the middle. The CDR3 covers 11 residues. Full variable domain (missing parts from reference TRBV29-1 and TRBJ1-2): SAVISQKPSRDICQRGTSLTIQCQVDSQVTMMFWYRQQPGQSLTLIATANQGSEATYESGFVIDKFPISRPNLTFSTLTVSNMSPEDSSIYLCSVLGDYGYTFGSGTRLTVV.

The rearrangement joins TRBV5-1 to TRBJ2-5, with D hard to call. Germline CDR1 reads SGHRS; CDR2 reads YFSETQ. This CDR3 contains 11 residues. Deletions cut 0 bases from V and 7 bases from J, with 4 bases between. Here the CDR3 DNA reads TGCGCCAGCAGCTTGGAGGCGACCCAGTACTTC. As protein: CASSLEATQYF.

This clonotype appeared many times. This chain uses TRBV20-1 with TRBJ1-1; 12 positions agree with TRBD1. Losses at the gene ends were 6 bases for V and 3 bases for J; bases not matched to a gene: 5. This CDR3 comprises 14 residues. Germline loops: CDR1 DFQATT, CDR2 SNEGSKA (reference sequence). The CDR3: CSATGTGGHTEAFF. The DNA of the CDR3 is TGCAGTGCCACTGGGACAGGGGGCCACACTGAAGCTTTCTTT.

Points on this clonotype: The junction and the germline gene differ at one end; a read error may be behind it. CDR3 nucleotides: TGTACCAGCAGCGCGGACAATGAGCAGTTCTTC. Encoded protein: CTSSADNEQFF. The J gene is TRBJ2-1, the V gene TRBV9; no clear D gene. This CDR3 comprises 11 residues. CDR1 and CDR2 (germline): SGDLS, YYNGEE.

This chain links TRBV2 with TRBJ2-7; a weak D match, TRBD2 (5 bases). Germline V CDR1 and CDR2: SNHLY, FYNNEI. The ends were cut back, 4 bases at V and 6 bases at J, with 13 bases in the middle. The length of the CDR3 is 13 residues. The CDR3 DNA reads TGTGCCAGCAGTGGGTTAGCGTCGGCCGAGCAGTACTTC. Protein product: CASSGLASAEQYF. Looking up the rest from reference TRBV2 and TRBJ2-7 gives the full variable domain: EPEVTQTPSHQVTQMGQEVILRCVPISNHLYFYWYRQILGQKVEFLVSFYNNEISEKSEIFDDQFSVERPDGSNFTLKIRSTKLEDSAMYFCASSGLASAEQYFGPGTRLTVT.

This clonotype showed up just a few times. This sequence joins TRBV18 and TRBJ2-7, with TRBD2 identical over 11 bases. Germline lookup yields CDR1 KGHSH and CDR2 LQKENI. The V segment lost 2 bases and the J segment 6 bases; nucleotides outside the gene matches: 6. The CDR3 length is 15 residues. The DNA of the CDR3 is TGTGCCAGCTCACCAGTACTAGCGGGGGAGGGCGAGCAGTACTTC. Its protein product is CASSPVLAGEGEQYF.

The V gene is TRBV29-1, the J gene TRBJ2-3; 8 bases map to TRBD2. The germline gives CDR1 SQVTM, CDR2 ANQGSEA. The CDR3 covers 14 residues. Trimming took 6 bases from V and 6 from J; bases not matched to a gene: 11. The CDR3 DNA reads TGCAGCGTACCAACAAAGCGGGGGCGGGATACGCAGTATTTT. Its protein product is CSVPTKRGRDTQYF.

The chain recombines TRBV4-1 with TRBJ2-7; 8 nucleotides align to TRBD1. Judging by the DNA end, TRBJ2-1 fits better; the J call may be wrong. The CDR3 sequence is 16 residues long. From germline, CDR1 is MGHRA and CDR2 YSYEKL. CDR3 region: CASSQDQGQATYEQFF. The CDR3 DNA follows: TGCGCCAGCAGCCAAGATCAGGGACAGGCAACCTACGAGCAGTTCTTC.

This clonotype was observed many times. V is TRBV3-1 and J is TRBJ2-1, with 8 positions matching TRBD1. The CDR3 contains 13 residues. The germline CDR1 and CDR2 sequences are LGHDT and YNNKEL (reference sequence). The junction had 1 base not matched to a gene; V was cut back by 3 bases and J by 6 bases. This CDR3 reads CASSHGTGNEQFF. For the CDR3, the DNA is TGTGCCAGCAGCCACGGGACAGGCAATGAGCAGTTCTTC.

This clonotype was counted ten times or more. This chain links TRBV30 with TRBJ1-1; 9 nucleotides align to TRBD1. The CDR3 extends over 13 amino acids. The V gene's germline CDR1 is GTSNPN and CDR2 SVGIG (reference sequence). V dropped 6 bases and J dropped 4; count of bases not matched to a gene: 6. CDR3 residues: CACRQGVGTEAFF. The CDR3 DNA reads TGTGCCTGTCGACAGGGGGTCGGCACTGAAGCTTTCTTT.

The chain joins TRBV28 to TRBJ2-4, with a weak D call TRBD2 (6 bases). Germline values: CDR1 MDHEN, CDR2 SYDVKM. V lost 4 bases and J lost 4, with 17 bases in between. CDR3 length: 16 amino acids. The CDR3 nucleotides are TGTGCCAGCAGTTCTCCCGGGACGGGGGAGAAAAACATTCAGTACTTC. This sequence encodes CASSSPGTGEKNIQYF.

The V gene is TRBV24-1, the J gene TRBJ2-5; 11 positions match TRBD2. CDR1 is KGHDR, CDR2 SFDVKD, per germline. This CDR3 contains 19 residues. Trimming took 0 bases from V and 4 from J; bases not matched to a gene: 12. The DNA for the CDR3 is TGTGCCACCAGTGATTTGTCGACTAGCGGGATCCGGGGAAGAGAGACCCAGTACTTC. This codes for CATSDLSTSGIRGRETQYF.

The chain employs TRBV19 and TRBJ2-3; D possibly uses TRBD1 or TRBD2 (5 bases each). V lost 8 bases to trimming and J lost 4 bases, with 22 bases between them. The CDR3 totals 16 residues. Per germline, CDR1 LNHDA and CDR2 SQIVND (reference sequence). Here the CDR3 reads CASCYRGRAQADTQYF. Written as DNA, the CDR3 is TGTGCCAGTTGTTATCGAGGGAGAGCACAGGCAGATACGCAGTATTTT.

The chain links TRBV14 to TRBJ2-1; 9 bases align to TRBD1. The V segment lost 4 bases and the J segment 5 bases; nucleotides outside the gene matches: 9. CDR1 and CDR2 (germline): SGHDN, FVKESK. The CDR3 runs to 16 residues. CDR3 nucleotides: TGTGCCAGCAGCCCCCTCGGGACAGGGAAGAACAATGAGCAGTTCTTC. It codes for CASSPLGTGKNNEQFF.

The table lists this clonotype with many counts. The rearrangement links TRBV19 to TRBJ2-7; tentative D call: TRBD1 (6 bases). Germline CDR1 reads LNHDA; CDR2 reads SQIVND (reference sequence). V shed 4 bases and J shed 6 bases, with 22 bases lying between them. The CDR3 sequence is 16 residues long. The CDR3 coding sequence is TGTGCCAGTAGTAAGATACCGGGAAGGGGGTTTAGCGAGCAGTACTTC. Its protein is CASSKIPGRGFSEQYF. The full variable domain, in which reference TRBV19 and TRBJ2-7 provide the parts outside the CDR3, is DGGITQSPKYLFRKEGQNVTLSCEQNLNHDAMYWYRQDPGQGLRLIYYSQIVNDFQKGDIAEGYSVSREKKESFPLTVTSAQKNPTAFYLCASSKIPGRGFSEQYFGPGTRLTVT.

This sequence joins TRBV7-9 and TRBJ2-1; TRBD2 matches at 11 bases. CDR3 size: 17 residues. V was clipped by 4 bases and J by 5 bases; unmatched bases: 10. CDR1 is SEHNR and CDR2 is FQNEAQ in the germline V gene (reference sequence). CDR3 DNA sequence: TGTGCCAGCAGCTCGCATCCCGGGACTAGCGGAGACAATGAGCAGTTCTTC. Encoded protein: CASSSHPGTSGDNEQFF.

In this sample, this clonotype turned up once. A much larger clone sits a single nucleotide away, making a read error possible. The CDR3 does not close with the conserved phenylalanine or tryptophan, likely indicating a read error. V gene TRBV27 combines with J gene TRBJ1-5, with 9 bases that match TRBD1. The CDR3 sequence is 16 residues long. CDR1 and CDR2 from the germline V gene are MNHEY and SMNVEV (reference sequence). The V segment lost 6 bases and the J segment 5 bases; nucleotides outside the gene matches: 11. The CDR3 DNA follows: TGTGCCAGCAGACCGGGACAGGGCATGGAACATCAGCCCCAGCATTTG. It specifies CASRPGQGMEHQPQHL.

Concerning this clonotype itself: A read error may explain this, as a much larger clone is one base away. The chain is built from TRBV28 and TRBJ2-5, with D perhaps matching TRBD1 or TRBD2 (5 bases each). CDR3 size: 16 residues. The germline V gene encodes CDR1 MDHEN and CDR2 SYDVKM. CDR3 in amino acids: CASRLYTGPPQETQYF. The CDR3 coding sequence is TGTGCCAGCCGTTTATATACGGGACCGCCCCAAGAGACCCAGTACTTC.